The rows below give T cell receptor beta chains drawn from one sample of a study of cytomegalovirus exposure and HLA in healthy donors. The method was immunoSEQ multiplex PCR; TCRdb's version includes in-frame clones alone and lacks a portion of them. The sample carries 120,000 or so clones, under 20% recorded once. The sample taken for sequencing was PBMCs. These receptors all stem from a female donor in good health and CMV-seropositive. The CDR3 runs from the conserved cysteine through the conserved F or W. D genes are given only for firm matches. Some rows have no size entry. The others give once, few or many, or a class for an expanded clone.

d_gene,j_gene,abundance,v_gene,CDR3aa,CDR3nt
-,TRBJ1-1,-,TRBV28,CAGRKRGTEAFF,TGTGCCGGCCGAAAAAGGGGAACCGAAGCTTTCTTT
-,TRBJ1-1,few,TRBV10-3,CAIKTNRENTEAFF,TGTGCCATCAAGACAAACAGGGAAAACACTGAAGCTTTCTTT
-,TRBJ2-1,few,TRBV6-4,CASSDSPAGPPRFF,TGTGCCAGCAGTGACTCTCCGGCGGGTCCCCCCAGGTTCTTC
-,TRBJ1-6,-,TRBV30,CAWSRGSYNSPLHF,TGTGCCTGGAGTCGGGGCTCCTATAATTCACCCCTCCACTTT
TRBD1,TRBJ1-2,-,TRBV25-1,CASTRAGTGDGYTF,TGTGCCAGCACGAGAGCCGGGACAGGGGATGGCTACACCTTC
-,TRBJ1-1,-,TRBV28,CASSLGLNTEAFF,TGTGCCAGCAGTTTAGGGCTGAACACTGAAGCTTTCTTT
TRBD1,TRBJ2-3,-,TRBV7-9,CASSQLSRTGPSTDTQYF,TGTGCCAGCAGCCAACTTTCCCGGACAGGACCCAGCACAGATACGCAGTATTTT
-,TRBJ1-1,-,TRBV5-1,CASSFAVNTEAFF,TGCGCCAGCAGCTTCGCAGTCAACACTGAAGCTTTCTTT
TRBD1,TRBJ2-2,few,TRBV30,CACGTGNTGELFF,TGTGCCTGTGGGACAGGGAACACCGGGGAGCTGTTTTTT
TRBD1,TRBJ1-6,few,TRBV9,CASSRDSISYNSPLHF,TGTGCCAGCAGCAGGGACAGCATTTCCTATAATTCACCCCTCCACTTT
TRBD1,TRBJ1-2,-,TRBV4-2,CASSQLPGQGVVGGYTF,TGTGCCAGCAGCCAATTGCCGGGACAGGGGGTTGTAGGCGGCTACACCTTC
-,TRBJ2-7,-,TRBV2,CASSKDQAGEQYF,TGTGCCAGCAGTAAAGACCAGGCGGGCGAGCAGTACTTC
TRBD2,TRBJ2-1,-,TRBV7-9,CASSLGSSGYYNEQFF,TGTGCCAGCAGCTTAGGTAGTAGCGGGTATTACAATGAGCAGTTCTTC
-,TRBJ1-1,-,TRBV20-1,CTSGGRGAFF,TGCACCTCGGGGGGACGTGGAGCTTTCTTT
TRBD2,TRBJ2-7,-,TRBV28,CASSPRTSGRLF,TGTGCCAGCAGTCCCCGGACTAGCGGGAGGCTTTTC
TRBD1,TRBJ1-2,few,TRBV4-1,CASSQGQGAYGYTF,TGCGCCAGCAGCCAAGGACAGGGGGCTTATGGCTACACCTTC
-,TRBJ2-5,-,TRBV4-2,CASSQVLRETQYF,TGTGCCAGCAGCCAAGTTCTCAGGGAGACCCAGTACTTC